This TCR beta chain derives from a study of cytomegalovirus exposure and HLA in healthy donors. At the level of the study: Later, an analysis reported that the roughly 120 validation repertoires had used the same platform as the roughly 650 first-cohort repertoires.

This table comes from immunoSEQ multiplex PCR, and its TCRdb copy is limited to in-frame clones, with some not included. The data contain 100,000 to 150,000 clones, almost 90% of them seen just once; the ten biggest clones take up around 1.5%. As regards this clone: Its matching antigen is unknown.

Overall study results and limits: Specific recognition of CMV antigens was confirmed in vitro for a few chains (all CMV-associated). Published work reported that the classifier diagnosed cytomegalovirus status with high specificity and sensitivity. The study listed 164 cytomegalovirus-associated TCR beta chains.

The V segment lost 4 bases and the J segment 6 bases; nucleotides outside the gene matches: 11. The CDR3 loop spans 15 amino acids. Per germline, CDR1 SGHRS and CDR2 YFSETQ. The chain is built from TRBV5-1 and TRBJ2-3; 7 nucleotides line up with TRBD2. This receptor was taken from a man in his thirties or forties in good health and CMV-seronegative. The specimen was PBMCs. The CDR3: CASSVRGEGTDTQYF. CDR3 DNA: TGCGCCAGCAGCGTACGGGGGGAAGGGACCGATACGCAGTATTTT.